The 2 T cell receptor beta chains presented below share a single source sample, sequenced in a study of Ad26.COV2.S vaccination and SARS-CoV-2 variants. Stated treatment: roughly 18 received Ad26.COV2.S at low or high dose, single or two shots; 5 received placebo; per-sample allocation not given. Vaccine and placebo recipients were sampled on day 63 after the first injection. Here immunoSEQ multiplex PCR was the method, and the copy in TCRdb shows in-frame clones only, minus some. This table has some 370,000 clones, around 82% appearing once. Sequencing used peripheral blood, obtained in a trial of Ad26.COV2.S vaccine versus placebo. The source of these receptors is a person between 18 and 65 years old who received the Ad26.COV2.S COVID-19 vaccine or a placebo.

This chain joins TRBV3-1 (or the pseudogene TRBV3-2) and TRBJ2-7; no firm D call. V lost 4 bases to trimming and J lost 0 bases, with 4 bases between them. CDR3 size: 12 residues. CDR1 LGHDT and CDR2 YNNKEL come from the germline V gene (reference sequence). The CDR3 region has the DNA TGTGCCAGCAGCCTCCTCTCCTACGAGCAGTACTTC. This encodes CASSLLSYEQYF.

The chain is built from TRBV6-4 and TRBJ2-1, with D unclear. V lost 6 bases, J lost 1 base, and 10 bases lay in between. Germline V gene data show CDR1 as MRHNA and CDR2 as SNTAGT. The CDR3 contains 14 residues. For the CDR3, the DNA is TGTGCCAGCAGAAAAGACGGATCCTACAATGAGCAGTTCTTC. Translation: CASRKDGSYNEQFF.